The 5 T cell receptor beta chains below all came from one sample that was sequenced in a study of tumor and adjacent non-tumor tissue in lung cancer. No cell sorting was done before RNA was extracted from the tissue. A modified ARM-PCR protocol with three rounds of nested PCR amplified TCRbeta. TCRdb reprocessed the multiplex PCR reads with MiXCR, giving one entry per CDR3 protein. Counted here are approximately 120,000 distinct CDR3 sequences, approximately 71% occurring once; the ten biggest clones make up about 40%. The sample taken for sequencing was lung tumor tissue. These receptors all stem from a woman aged 55-69 years with non-small cell lung cancer.

This clonotype was seen just once. This chain links TRBV4-3 with TRBJ2-3; 13 bases are shared with TRBD2. CDR1 LGHNA and CDR2 YSLEER come from the germline V gene. There are 15 residues in the CDR3. The CDR3 reads CASSQGTSGVDTQYF. CDR3 bases: TGCGCTAGTAGCCAAGGGACTAGCGGGGTAGATACGCAGTATTTT.

As regards this clonotype: One junction end disagrees with the germline gene, perhaps due to a read error. V usage is TRBV11-2 and J usage is TRBJ2-7; 7 nucleotides align to TRBD1. Germline lookup yields CDR1 SGHAT and CDR2 FQNNGV. This CDR3 is 14 amino acids long. The CDR3 spells CACSLSTGTAVQYF. The CDR3 bases are TGTGCCTGCAGCTTATCCACCGGGACAGCTGTGCAGTACTTC. The full variable domain, its missing parts supplied by reference TRBV11-2 and TRBJ2-7, is EAGVAQSPRYKIIEKRQSVAFWCNPISGHATLYWYQQILGQGPKLLIQFQNNGVVDDSQLPKDRFSAERLKGVDSTLKIQPAKLEDSAVYLCACSLSTGTAVQYFGPGTRLTVT.

To note about this clonotype: The germline gene is not matched at one end of the junction; a read error may be the cause. The chain links TRBV20-1 to TRBJ1-5, with 8 bases that match TRBD1. CDR1 is DFQATT, CDR2 SNEGSKA, per germline (reference sequence). The CDR3 runs to 16 residues. In nucleotides, the CDR3 is TGCATTGCGGGTGGGACAGGCCGGCCGAGCAATCAGCCTCAGCATTTT. Translated: CIAGGTGRPSNQPQHF.

The chain joins TRBV6-5 to TRBJ2-3, with D unresolved. Germline lookup yields CDR1 MNHEY and CDR2 SVGAGI. This CDR3 region has 13 residues. The CDR3 sequence is CARGYPDTDTQYF. In nucleotides, the CDR3 is TGTGCTAGAGGTTACCCCGACACAGATACGCAGTATTTT.

Concerning this clonotype: Being one base from a much bigger clone, this may be a read error. V usage is TRBV20-1 and J usage is TRBJ1-2, with D unresolved. Germline V gene sequence: CDR1 DFQATT, CDR2 SNEGSKA (reference sequence). The CDR3 consists of 11 residues. V lost 4 bases to trimming and J lost 9 bases, with 12 bases between them. CDR3 nucleotide sequence: TGCAGTGCTACAGTTCTTGTGAGCTACACCTTC. Encoded protein: CSATVLVSYTF.